The rows below give T cell receptor beta chains drawn from one sample of a study of T cell clones after liver transplantation. Assay: immunoSEQ multiplex PCR; the TCRdb copy retains only in-frame clones and omits some. This sample carries over 90,000 clones, about 80% of them seen once, and the ten largest clones take about 3%. The starting material was CD4+ T cells from blood, obtained approximately 45 months after liver transplant. These receptors all come from a human patient who received a liver transplant. The T cells may partly be graft donor cells. Each CDR3 is given with its conserved first and last residue. D genes are given only for firm matches. Not all rows give a size; the values are once, few, many and, for expanded clones, a class.

few	TRBJ2-7	TRBV6-5	.	12	CASRRDNYEQYF	TGTGCCAGCAGGAGGGACAACTACGAGCAGTACTTC
.	TRBJ1-1	TRBV5-1	.	12	CASNAGGTEAFF	TGCGCCAGCAACGCTGGGGGCACTGAAGCTTTCTTT
.	TRBJ1-1	TRBV27	TRBD1	16	CASSLSTGLLNTEAFF	TGTGCCAGCAGTTTGTCGACAGGGCTATTGAACACTGAAGCTTTCTTT
.	TRBJ1-5	TRBV7-8	TRBD1	20	CASSSWSGRTGGYSNQPQHF	TGTGCCAGCAGCTCCTGGTCTGGGAGGACAGGGGGATATAGCAATCAGCCCCAGCATTTT
.	TRBJ2-1	TRBV7-9	.	11	CASSLEVEQFF	TGTGCCAGCAGCTTAGAAGTTGAGCAGTTCTTC
.	TRBJ2-2	TRBV7-6	TRBD1	15	CASSSRDRHTGELFF	TGTGCCAGCAGCTCCCGGGACAGGCACACCGGGGAGCTGTTTTTT
.	TRBJ2-2	TRBV14	.	12	CASSPRAGELFF	TGTGCCAGCAGCCCCCGGGCCGGGGAGCTGTTTTTT
.	TRBJ2-7	TRBV7-9	.	13	CASSLGVSYEQYF	TGTGCCAGCAGCCTGGGGGTTTCCTACGAGCAGTACTTC
.	TRBJ2-2	TRBV7-3	.	15	CASSLLGQNTGELFF	TGTGCCAGCAGCTTATTGGGACAGAACACCGGGGAGCTGTTTTTT
.	TRBJ1-4	TRBV18	.	13	CASSITFREKLFF	TGTGCCAGCTCGATAACCTTTCGAGAAAAACTGTTTTTT
.	TRBJ1-5	TRBV13	TRBD1	15	CASSRRTGVHQPQHF	TGTGCCAGCAGCCGCCGGACAGGGGTCCATCAGCCCCAGCATTTT
.	TRBJ2-7	TRBV11-2	.	14	CASSLVPAWTKQYF	TGTGCCAGCAGCTTAGTACCTGCTTGGACAAAGCAGTACTTC
.	TRBJ2-5	TRBV5-1	TRBD1	16	CASSSTTGGFQETQYF	TGCGCCAGCAGTTCGACCACAGGGGGCTTCCAAGAGACCCAGTACTTC
.	TRBJ2-7	TRBV6-1	TRBD1	14	CASIRGTGVLEQYF	TGTGCCAGCATAAGGGGGACAGGTGTCCTCGAGCAGTACTTC
once	TRBJ1-5	TRBV28	.	14	CASSFLLSNQPQHF	TGTGCCAGCAGTTTCTTGCTTAGCAATCAGCCCCAGCATTTT
.	TRBJ2-7	TRBV6-1	.	10	CASRNYEQYF	TGTGCCAGCAGGAACTACGAGCAGTACTTC
few	TRBJ1-2	TRBV15	.	14	CATSRDMVAYGYTF	TGTGCCACCAGCAGAGATATGGTGGCCTATGGCTACACCTTC
.	TRBJ1-5	TRBV4-1	.	16	CASSQGGLQGDQPQHF	TGCGCCAGCAGCCAAGGGGGGCTCCAGGGCGATCAGCCCCAGCATTTT
.	TRBJ1-5	TRBV27	TRBD1	15	CASSPQKGANQPQHF	TGTGCCAGCAGTCCTCAGAAGGGGGCTAATCAGCCCCAGCATTTT
.	TRBJ1-6	TRBV2	.	15	CASRLRTANNSPLHF	TGTGCCAGCCGGTTGAGGACGGCGAATAATTCACCCCTCCACTTT
.	TRBJ2-7	TRBV28	.	12	CASSLWNLEQYF	TGTGCCAGCAGTTTATGGAACCTCGAGCAGTACTTC
.	TRBJ1-2	TRBV14	TRBD1	14	CASSHQGANYGYTF	TGTGCCAGCAGCCACCAGGGGGCTAACTATGGCTACACCTTC
.	TRBJ2-3	TRBV18	TRBD1	14	CASIQGAQADTQYF	TGTGCCAGTATACAGGGGGCGCAGGCAGATACGCAGTATTTT
.	TRBJ2-7	TRBV6-5	TRBD2	15	CASSPPTSGGYEQYF	TGTGCCAGCAGTCCCCCCACTAGCGGGGGATACGAGCAGTACTTC